The 31 T cell receptor beta chains listed next were all sequenced from one sample in a study of cytomegalovirus exposure and HLA in healthy donors. 13 Jbeta primers and 60 Vbeta primers were used for the PCR. Only in-frame clones appear in the TCRdb table, and some are missing; sequencing was by immunoSEQ multiplex PCR. The sample records about 140,000 clones, approximately 61% being singletons. Sequenced sample: PBMCs. Receptor source: a human donor in good health.

This rearrangement joins TRBV27 to TRBJ2-7, with 7 nucleotides matching TRBD2. The CDR3 covers 15 residues. Germline loops: CDR1 MNHEY, CDR2 SMNVEV (reference sequence). Trimming at V came to 2 bases and at J to 4 bases, leaving 8 bases not matched to a gene. CDR3 in DNA: TGTGCCAGCAGTTTACGGCGGGAGTTGGGTTACGAGCAGTACTTC. Its translation is CASSLRRELGYEQYF.

The chain has TRBV29-1 and TRBJ1-2, with TRBD1 matching over 7 bases. After removal of 3 bases from V and 4 bases from J, the junction contained 2 bases not matched to a gene. Germline V gene sequence: CDR1 SQVTM, CDR2 ANQGSEA. This CDR3 has 12 amino acids. DNA for the CDR3: TGCAGCGTTGATTCAGGGGGCTATGGCTACACCTTC. This codes for CSVDSGGYGYTF.

This rearrangement joins TRBV19 to TRBJ2-3, with 9 bases matching TRBD2. The CDR3 has 17 residues. The germline CDR1 and CDR2 sequences are LNHDA and SQIVND (reference sequence). The V segment lost 3 bases and the J segment 6 bases; nucleotides outside the gene matches: 13. CDR3 nucleotides: TGTGCCAGTAGTATCTGGGGTAGCGGGAGATCCGGTGATACGCAGTATTTT. Translating it yields CASSIWGSGRSGDTQYF.

CDR3 sequence: CASSLGAGAGNTIYF. In nucleotides, the CDR3 is TGTGCCAGCAGCTTAGGGGCAGGGGCTGGAAACACCATATATTTT. The rearrangement links TRBV7-7 to TRBJ1-3, with D tentatively TRBD1 (6 bases). Germline assignment: CDR1 SSHAT and CDR2 FNYEAQ (reference sequence). V lost 1 base to trimming and J lost 2 bases, with 9 bases between them. The CDR3 consists of 15 residues.

As for this clone: The junction departs from germline at one end; a sequencing error may be responsible. The chain carries TRBV18 and TRBJ2-4; the match to TRBD1 covers 10 bases. Per germline, CDR1 KGHSH and CDR2 LQKENI. The CDR3 runs 17 residues. CDR3 sequence: CASSPLPRDRGKDIQCF. CDR3 coding DNA: TGTGCCAGCTCACCACTTCCTCGGGACAGGGGAAAAGACATTCAGTGCTTC.

V usage is TRBV7-3 and J usage is TRBJ2-7; 8 bases fit TRBD2. V shed 1 base, J shed 2 bases, and the junction held 4 bases outside the gene matches. From germline, CDR1 is SGHTA and CDR2 FQGTGA. This CDR3 region has 15 residues. The CDR3 spells CASSLRAGATYEQYF. The CDR3 region has the DNA TGTGCCAGCAGCTTAAGAGCGGGGGCGACCTACGAGCAGTACTTC. Full variable domain (rest looked up from reference TRBV7-3 and TRBJ2-7): GAGVSQTPSNKVTEKGKYVELRCDPISGHTALYWYRQSLGQGPEFLIYFQGTGAADDSGLPNDRFFAVRPEGSVSTLKIQRTERGDSAVYLCASSLRAGATYEQYFGPGTRLTVT.

The chain couples TRBV29-1 to TRBJ1-4; no clear D gene. The germline gives CDR1 SQVTM, CDR2 ANQGSEA. Trimming cost V 6 bases and J 5 bases, with 7 bases left between them. The CDR3 has 11 amino acids. CDR3 in amino acids: CSVERNEKLFF. In DNA, the CDR3 is TGCAGCGTCGAGAGGAATGAAAAACTGTTTTTT.

The chain employs TRBV9 and TRBJ2-1; 13 bases agree with TRBD2. V lost 8 bases and J lost 8; bases outside the gene matches: 10. CDR1 and CDR2 from the germline V gene are SGDLS and YYNGEE. This CDR3 has 15 residues. Written as DNA, the CDR3 is TGTGCCAGTCACCGGACTAGCGGGAGCGGGGATGAGCAGTTCTTC. Residues: CASHRTSGSGDEQFF.

V is TRBV7-3 and J is TRBJ2-1, with D possibly TRBD2 on 6 matching bases. CDR1 and CDR2 from the germline V gene are SGHTA and FQGTGA. The V and J ends lost 1 base and 0 bases respectively, with 13 bases between them. This CDR3 has 17 amino acids. Written as DNA, the CDR3 is TGTGCCAGCAGCTTAAATCCCGCGGGAACCTCCTACAATGAGCAGTTCTTC. This gives the protein CASSLNPAGTSYNEQFF. Full variable domain (outside the CDR3, taken from reference TRBV7-3 and TRBJ2-1): GAGVSQTPSNKVTEKGKYVELRCDPISGHTALYWYRQSLGQGPEFLIYFQGTGAADDSGLPNDRFFAVRPEGSVSTLKIQRTERGDSAVYLCASSLNPAGTSYNEQFFGPGTRLTVL.

V is TRBV5-1 and J is TRBJ2-6; a possible D gene is TRBD2 (6 bases). Trimming removed 6 bases at V and 4 bases at J, with 11 bases between. The CDR3 has 14 residues. Germline CDR1 reads SGHRS; CDR2 reads YFSETQ. The CDR3 DNA reads TGCGCCAGCATGGAGGGGCCAGGGGCCAACGTCCTGACTTTC. It encodes CASMEGPGANVLTF.

V is TRBV18 and J is TRBJ2-1; D unresolved. Germline V CDR1 and CDR2: KGHSH, LQKENI. V lost 1 base and J lost 8, with 18 bases in between. The CDR3 consists of 16 residues. The CDR3 DNA reads as TGTGCCAGCTCACCACGCCGTGTTTCCGGTGTCGATGAGCAGTTCTTC. It codes for CASSPRRVSGVDEQFF. Full variable domain (outside the CDR3, taken from reference TRBV18 and TRBJ2-1): NAGVMQNPRHLVRRRGQEARLRCSPMKGHSHVYWYRQLPEEGLKFMVYLQKENIIDESGMPKERFSAEFPKEGPSILRIQQVVRGDSAAYFCASSPRRVSGVDEQFFGPGTRLTVL.

The V and J genes are TRBV10-3 and TRBJ1-5; maybe TRBD1 (5 bases). Trimming left V 6 bases short and J 0 bases short, with 12 bases between. The V gene's germline CDR1 is ENHRY and CDR2 SYGVKD. This CDR3 comprises 15 residues. The CDR3 sequence is CAISPRQTSNQPQHF. For the CDR3, the DNA is TGTGCCATCAGCCCAAGACAGACTAGCAATCAGCCCCAGCATTTT.

The chain recombines TRBV13 with TRBJ2-7; TRBD1 aligns across 9 bases. The V gene end was trimmed by 5 bases and the J gene end by 7 bases; junction bases not matched to a gene: 12. The CDR3 totals 15 residues. Germline CDR1 and CDR2: PRHDT and FYEKMQ (reference sequence). The CDR3 DNA follows: TGTGCCAGCAGCCTCCTACAGGGGGCGCCGGAGGAGCAGTACTTC. Its protein is CASSLLQGAPEEQYF.

This chain joins TRBV11-3 and TRBJ2-2, with 9 nucleotides matching TRBD2. Germline V gives CDR1 SGHNT, CDR2 YENEEA. The V gene end was trimmed by 5 bases and the J gene end by 8 bases; junction bases not matched to a gene: 6. The CDR3 consists of 14 residues. The CDR3 sequence is CASSKAGGAGELFF. As DNA, the CDR3 is TGTGCCAGCAGCAAAGCGGGAGGCGCTGGGGAGCTGTTTTTT.

The chain links TRBV28 to TRBJ2-3; 14 positions match TRBD2. Per the germline V gene, CDR1 is MDHEN and CDR2 is SYDVKM. The CDR3 has 14 residues. The junction had 3 bases not matched to a gene; V was cut back by 3 bases and J by 10 bases. The CDR3, as DNA: TGTGCCAGCAGTTTGGTGACTAGCGGGAGGGCGCAGTATTTT. It specifies CASSLVTSGRAQYF.

In its sample, this clone was seen once. This chain connects TRBV2 to TRBJ2-7; TRBD2 might be the D (7 bases). V dropped 6 bases and J dropped 2 bases, with 20 bases sitting between them. Germline V gene data show CDR1 as SNHLY and CDR2 as FYNNEI. CDR3 size: 16 residues. The CDR3 spells CASSGRTAGLPYEQYF. In DNA form, the CDR3 reads TGTGCCAGCAGCGGAAGGACAGCGGGACTTCCCTACGAGCAGTACTTC.

The V and J genes are TRBV6-6 and TRBJ2-3; tentatively, D is TRBD2 (5 bases). This CDR3 has 15 amino acids. Germline loops: CDR1 MNHNY, CDR2 SVGAGI (reference sequence). The V gene lost 5 bases and the J gene lost 1 base, with 13 bases spanning the gap. CDR3 protein: CASSDFAEGTDTQYF. CDR3 nucleotides: TGTGCCAGCAGTGACTTCGCGGAGGGCACAGATACGCAGTATTTT.

This clone was seen once. One end of the junction is discordant with germline, which a read error may explain. Other DNA sequences from this sample encode an identical CDR3 as well. The CDR3 region has the DNA TGCGCCAGCAGCGTAGTGGTGGGCGGAGGCACTGAAGCTTTCTTT. Its translation: CASSVVVGGGTEAFF. V gene TRBV9 combines with J gene TRBJ1-1; D is undetermined. The germline CDR1 and CDR2 sequences are SGDLS and YYNGEE. CDR3 size: 15 residues.

The V and J genes are TRBV7-9 and TRBJ2-4; D possibly corresponds to TRBD1 (6 bases). The germline gives CDR1 SEHNR, CDR2 FQNEAQ (reference sequence). V lost 5 bases to trimming and J lost 0 bases, with 11 bases between them. CDR3 length: 15 amino acids. For the CDR3, the DNA is TGTGCCAGCAGCCATGGGGGCCTAGCCAAAAACATTCAGTACTTC. Translated: CASSHGGLAKNIQYF.

The chain uses TRBV27 and TRBJ1-5; D is perhaps TRBD1 (5 bases). The CDR3 loop spans 14 amino acids. V lost 3 bases and J lost 2, with 8 bases in between. Looked up from germline, CDR1 is MNHEY and CDR2 is SMNVEV (reference sequence). CDR3 residues: CASSFRGRNQPQHF. The CDR3 region has the DNA TGTGCCAGCAGTTTTAGGGGTCGCAATCAGCCCCAGCATTTT.

On this clone: No conserved phenylalanine or tryptophan ends this CDR3, so it is likely a read error. The chain carries TRBV11-2 and TRBJ1-2; D may be TRBD1 (5 bases). Looked up from germline, CDR1 is SGHAT and CDR2 is FQNNGV. The CDR3 extends over 11 amino acids. Trimming took 5 bases from V and 6 from J, leaving 7 bases between them. In nucleotides, the CDR3 is TGTGCCAGCAGCCAGGGAAATGGCTACACCTCC. This codes for CASSQGNGYTS.

The V gene is TRBV29-1, the J gene TRBJ2-3, with TRBD2 matching 8 bases. The CDR3 sequence is 13 residues long. Trimming removed 6 bases from V and 5 bases from J; junction bases left unmatched: 7. Germline lookup yields CDR1 SQVTM and CDR2 ANQGSEA. The CDR3, as DNA: TGCAGCGTGCGGGGGGAATGGAGAGATACGCAGTATTTT. As protein: CSVRGEWRDTQYF.

This clone was seen a few times. The chain recombines TRBV4-3 with TRBJ2-7; 8 bases align to TRBD2. Germline V CDR1 and CDR2: LGHNA, YSLEER. The CDR3 length is 13 residues. V dropped 2 bases and J dropped 12; count of bases not matched to a gene: 9. The CDR3: CASSQFSGEPPYF. For the CDR3, the DNA is TGCGCCAGCAGCCAATTTAGCGGGGAGCCTCCGTACTTC.

V usage is TRBV7-9 and J usage is TRBJ2-7; the D is unclear. This CDR3 spans 14 amino acids. Trimming pared 4 bases from V and 2 bases from J, leaving 12 bases between. Germline CDR1 is SEHNR and CDR2 is FQNEAQ (reference sequence). CDR3 sequence: CASSSLGSTYEQYF. CDR3 nucleotide sequence: TGTGCCAGCAGCTCCCTCGGGTCGACCTACGAGCAGTACTTC.

The chain is built from TRBV28 and TRBJ2-7; the match to TRBD1 covers 8 bases. This CDR3 is built from 15 residues. CDR1 and CDR2 (germline): MDHEN, SYDVKM. V lost 0 bases, J lost 7 bases, and 8 bases stayed unmatched. In DNA, the CDR3 is TGTGCCAGCAGTTTATGGGGAAACACAGGGGGGGAGCAGTACTTC. Translation gives CASSLWGNTGGEQYF.

The V gene is TRBV9, the J gene TRBJ2-6; D not certain. This CDR3 is 14 amino acids long. Trimming took off 1 base at V and 2 bases at J, with 4 bases between the two ends. CDR1 is SGDLS and CDR2 is YYNGEE in the germline V gene. The CDR3 reads CASSVSAGANVLTF. The CDR3 nucleotides read TGTGCCAGCAGCGTATCTGCTGGGGCCAACGTCCTGACTTTC.

This clone was counted only a few times. V gene TRBV9 combines with J gene TRBJ1-3; D is undetermined. The V end lost 0 bases, the J end lost 0 bases, and 10 bases lay between the germline ends. Per germline, CDR1 SGDLS and CDR2 YYNGEE. This CDR3 comprises 16 residues. The CDR3 sequence is CASSVEPGYSGNTIYF. The CDR3 DNA follows: TGTGCCAGCAGCGTAGAACCGGGTTACTCTGGAAACACCATATATTTT.

The rearrangement uses TRBV11-3 and TRBJ1-1; TRBD1 matches at 8 bases. The CDR3 spans 15 residues. From germline, CDR1 is SGHNT and CDR2 YENEEA. J was trimmed by 2 bases and V by 4 bases; bases with no gene match: 6. In DNA form, the CDR3 reads TGTGCCAGCAGCTCACGGGACAGGAGAAACACTGAAGCTTTCTTT. Translating gives CASSSRDRRNTEAFF. The full variable domain, completed using reference TRBV11-3 and TRBJ1-1, is EAGVVQSPRYKIIEKKQPVAFWCNPISGHNTLYWYLQNLGQGPELLIRYENEEAVDDSQLPKDRFSAERLKGVDSTLKIQPAELGDSAVYLCASSSRDRRNTEAFFGQGTRLTVV.

This chain joins TRBV6-1 and TRBJ2-7; 12 positions agree with TRBD2. The V gene's germline CDR1 is MNHNS and CDR2 SASEGT. The CDR3 spans 18 residues. V was clipped by 3 bases and J by 2 bases; unmatched bases: 11. CDR3 region: CASSDLDGGTSGPYEQYF. Written as DNA, the CDR3 is TGTGCCAGCAGTGATCTGGACGGAGGGACTAGCGGGCCCTACGAGCAGTACTTC.

This clone appeared once. The rearrangement uses TRBV27 and TRBJ2-7, with TRBD1 matching over 10 bases. CDR1 and CDR2 from the germline V gene are MNHEY and SMNVEV (reference sequence). The CDR3 has 14 residues. J lost 4 bases, V lost 6 bases, and 6 bases had no gene match. In DNA form, the CDR3 reads TGTGCCAGCAGCGACAGGGGGCGCCTTTACGAGCAGTACTTC. This sequence encodes CASSDRGRLYEQYF.

The chain carries TRBV28 and TRBJ2-7; 8 nucleotides line up with TRBD1. V was clipped by 2 bases and J by 0 bases; unmatched bases: 6. Germline CDR1 MDHEN, CDR2 SYDVKM. The CDR3 has 16 amino acids. CDR3 residues: CASSLPTGDPSYEQYF. Here the CDR3 DNA reads TGTGCCAGCAGTTTACCGACAGGGGATCCCTCCTACGAGCAGTACTTC.